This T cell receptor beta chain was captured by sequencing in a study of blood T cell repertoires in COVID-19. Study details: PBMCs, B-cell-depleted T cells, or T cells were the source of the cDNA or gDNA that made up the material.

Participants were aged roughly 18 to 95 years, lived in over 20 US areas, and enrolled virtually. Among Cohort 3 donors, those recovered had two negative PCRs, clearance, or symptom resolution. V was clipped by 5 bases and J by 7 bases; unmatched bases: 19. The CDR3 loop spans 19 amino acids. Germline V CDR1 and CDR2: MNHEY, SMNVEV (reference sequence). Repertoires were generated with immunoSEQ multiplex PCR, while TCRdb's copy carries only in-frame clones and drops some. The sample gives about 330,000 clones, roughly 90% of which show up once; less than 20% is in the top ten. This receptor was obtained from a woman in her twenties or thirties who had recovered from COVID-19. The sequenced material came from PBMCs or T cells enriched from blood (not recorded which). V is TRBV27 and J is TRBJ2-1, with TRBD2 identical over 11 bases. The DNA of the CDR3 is TGTGCCAGCAGTGCGCTACTTGGACTAGCGGGTCGTTTTTGGAATGAGCAGTTCTTC. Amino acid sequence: CASSALLGLAGRFWNEQFF.